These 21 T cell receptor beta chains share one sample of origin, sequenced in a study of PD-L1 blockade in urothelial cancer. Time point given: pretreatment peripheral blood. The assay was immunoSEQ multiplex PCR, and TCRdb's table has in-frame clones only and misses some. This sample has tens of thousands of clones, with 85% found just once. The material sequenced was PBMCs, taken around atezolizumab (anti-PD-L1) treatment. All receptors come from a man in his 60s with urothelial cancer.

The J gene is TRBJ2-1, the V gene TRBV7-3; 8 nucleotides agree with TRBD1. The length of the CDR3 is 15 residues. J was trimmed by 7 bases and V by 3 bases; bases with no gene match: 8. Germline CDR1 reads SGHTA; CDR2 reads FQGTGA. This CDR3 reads CASSFRTGSENEQFF. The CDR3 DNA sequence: TGTGCCAGCAGCTTCCGGACAGGGTCGGAGAATGAGCAGTTCTTC.

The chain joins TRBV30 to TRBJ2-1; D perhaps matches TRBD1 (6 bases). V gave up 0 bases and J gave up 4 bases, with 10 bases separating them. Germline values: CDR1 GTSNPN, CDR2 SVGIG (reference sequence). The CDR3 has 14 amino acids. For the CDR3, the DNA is TGTGCCTGGAGTGTGTTACAGGGTTACAATGAGCAGTTCTTC. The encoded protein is CAWSVLQGYNEQFF.

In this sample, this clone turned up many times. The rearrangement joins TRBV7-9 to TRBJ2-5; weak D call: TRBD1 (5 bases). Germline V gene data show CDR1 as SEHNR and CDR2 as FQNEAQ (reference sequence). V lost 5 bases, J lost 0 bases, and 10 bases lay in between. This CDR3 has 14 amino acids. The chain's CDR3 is CASSQTEYQETQYF. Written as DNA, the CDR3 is TGTGCCAGCAGCCAGACAGAGTACCAAGAGACCCAGTACTTC.

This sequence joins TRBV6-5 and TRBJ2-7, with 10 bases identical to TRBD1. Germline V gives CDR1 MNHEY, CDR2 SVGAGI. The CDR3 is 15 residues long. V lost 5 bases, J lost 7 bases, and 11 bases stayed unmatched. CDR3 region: CASSRGQGGLGEQYF. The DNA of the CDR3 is TGTGCCAGCAGTCGCGGACAGGGGGGACTGGGGGAGCAGTACTTC.

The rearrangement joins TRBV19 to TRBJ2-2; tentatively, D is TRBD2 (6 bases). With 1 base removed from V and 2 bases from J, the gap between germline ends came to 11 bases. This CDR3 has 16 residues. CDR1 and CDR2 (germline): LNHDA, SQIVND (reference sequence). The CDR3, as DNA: TGTGCCAGTAGTATAGCGGAGGGGTTAAACACCGGGGAGCTGTTTTTT. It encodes CASSIAEGLNTGELFF. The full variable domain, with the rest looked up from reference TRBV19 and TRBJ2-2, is DGGITQSPKYLFRKEGQNVTLSCEQNLNHDAMYWYRQDPGQGLRLIYYSQIVNDFQKGDIAEGYSVSREKKESFPLTVTSAQKNPTAFYLCASSIAEGLNTGELFFGEGSRLTVL.

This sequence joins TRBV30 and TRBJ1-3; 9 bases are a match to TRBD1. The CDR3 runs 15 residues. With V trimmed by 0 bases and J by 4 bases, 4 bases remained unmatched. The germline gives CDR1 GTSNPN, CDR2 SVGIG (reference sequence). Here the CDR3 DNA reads TGTGCCTGGAGTGTCGGAGGGACAGGGGGAAACACCATATATTTT. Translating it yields CAWSVGGTGGNTIYF.

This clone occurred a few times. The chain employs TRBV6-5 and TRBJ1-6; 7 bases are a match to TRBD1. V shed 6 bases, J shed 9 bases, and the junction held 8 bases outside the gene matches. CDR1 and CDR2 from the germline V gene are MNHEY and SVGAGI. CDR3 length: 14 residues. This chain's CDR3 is CASRGTVEGSPLHF. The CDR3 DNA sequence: TGTGCCAGCAGAGGGACAGTGGAGGGTTCACCCCTCCACTTT.

In nucleotides, the CDR3 is TGTGCCAGCAGCTCGACAGGGGGTGGCTATGGCTACACCTTC. Protein sequence: CASSSTGGGYGYTF. The rearrangement links TRBV5-6 to TRBJ1-2, with 9 bases identical to TRBD1. V gave up 3 bases and J gave up 4 bases; unmatched junction bases: 4. Looked up from germline, CDR1 is SGHDT and CDR2 is YYEEEE. The CDR3 consists of 14 residues. The full variable domain, rest sourced from reference TRBV5-6 and TRBJ1-2, is DAGVTQSPTHLIKTRGQQVTLRCSPKSGHDTVSWYQQALGQGPQFIFQYYEEEERQRGNFPDRFSGHQFPNYSSELNVNALLLGDSALYLCASSSTGGGYGYTFGSGTRLTVV.

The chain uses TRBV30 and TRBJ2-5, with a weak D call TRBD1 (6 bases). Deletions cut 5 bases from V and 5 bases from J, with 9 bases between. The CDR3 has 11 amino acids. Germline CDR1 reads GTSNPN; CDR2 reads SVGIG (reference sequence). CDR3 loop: CAWQGLETQYF. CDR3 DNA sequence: TGTGCCTGGCAGGGGCTGGAGACCCAGTACTTC.

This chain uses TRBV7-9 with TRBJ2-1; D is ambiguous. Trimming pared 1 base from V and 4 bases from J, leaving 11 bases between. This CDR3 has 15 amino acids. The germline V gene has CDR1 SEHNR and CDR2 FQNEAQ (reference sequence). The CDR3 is CASSLGPQIYNEQFF. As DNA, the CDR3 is TGTGCCAGCAGCTTAGGCCCCCAGATATACAATGAGCAGTTCTTC.

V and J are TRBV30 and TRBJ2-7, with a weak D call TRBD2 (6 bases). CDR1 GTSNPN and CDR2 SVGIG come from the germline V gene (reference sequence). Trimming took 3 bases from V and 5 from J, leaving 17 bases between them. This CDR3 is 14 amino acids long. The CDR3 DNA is TGTGCCTGGAGCGGCGTCGGGGGAGCCGACGAGCAGTACTTC. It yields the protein CAWSGVGGADEQYF.

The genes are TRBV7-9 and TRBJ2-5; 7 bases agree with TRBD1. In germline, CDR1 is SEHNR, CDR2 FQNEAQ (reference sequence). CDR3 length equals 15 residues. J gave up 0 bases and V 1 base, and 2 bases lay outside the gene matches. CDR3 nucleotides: TGTGCCAGCAGCTTAGACCAGGGGGACCAAGAGACCCAGTACTTC. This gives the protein CASSLDQGDQETQYF. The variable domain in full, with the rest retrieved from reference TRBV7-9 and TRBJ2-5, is DTGVSQNPRHKITKRGQNVTFRCDPISEHNRLYWYRQTLGQGPEFLTYFQNEAQLEKSRLLSDRFSAERPKGSFSTLEIQRTEQGDSAMYLCASSLDQGDQETQYFGPGTRLLVL.

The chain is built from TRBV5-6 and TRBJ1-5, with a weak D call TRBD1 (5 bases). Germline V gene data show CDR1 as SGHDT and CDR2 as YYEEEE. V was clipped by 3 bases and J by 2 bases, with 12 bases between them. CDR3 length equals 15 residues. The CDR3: CASSWQGGGNQPQHF. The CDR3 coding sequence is TGTGCCAGCAGCTGGCAGGGAGGGGGCAATCAGCCCCAGCATTTT.

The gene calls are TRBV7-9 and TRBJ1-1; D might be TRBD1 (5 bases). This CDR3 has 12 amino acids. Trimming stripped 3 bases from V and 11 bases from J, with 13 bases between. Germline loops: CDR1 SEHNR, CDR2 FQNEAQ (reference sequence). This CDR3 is CASSLGTLGAFF. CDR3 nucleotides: TGTGCCAGCAGCTTGGGGACTCTCGGGGCTTTCTTT.

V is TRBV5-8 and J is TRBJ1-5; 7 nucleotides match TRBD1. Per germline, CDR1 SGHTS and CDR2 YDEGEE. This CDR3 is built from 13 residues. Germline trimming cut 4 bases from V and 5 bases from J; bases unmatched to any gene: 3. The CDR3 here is CASSTGQYQPQHF. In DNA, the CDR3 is TGTGCCAGCAGCACGGGACAGTATCAGCCCCAGCATTTT.

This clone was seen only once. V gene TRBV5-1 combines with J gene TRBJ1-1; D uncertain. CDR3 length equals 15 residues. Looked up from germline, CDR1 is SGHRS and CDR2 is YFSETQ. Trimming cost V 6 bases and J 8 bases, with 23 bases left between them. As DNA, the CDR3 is TGCGCCAGCATAAAGGGCGGTGGCGGGGAAACGGAAGCTTTCTTT. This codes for CASIKGGGGETEAFF.

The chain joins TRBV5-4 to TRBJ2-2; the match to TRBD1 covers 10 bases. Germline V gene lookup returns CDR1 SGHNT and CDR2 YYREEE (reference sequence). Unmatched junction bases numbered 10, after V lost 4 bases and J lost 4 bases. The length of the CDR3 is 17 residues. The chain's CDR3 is CASSQGGTGATTGELFF. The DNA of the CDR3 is TGTGCCAGCAGCCAAGGCGGGACAGGGGCGACCACCGGGGAGCTGTTTTTT.

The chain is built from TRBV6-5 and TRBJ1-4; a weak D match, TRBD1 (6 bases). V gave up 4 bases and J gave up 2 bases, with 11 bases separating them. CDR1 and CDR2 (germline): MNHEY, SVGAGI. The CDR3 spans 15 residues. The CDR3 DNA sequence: TGTGCCAGCAGTTGGGACACCAACACTAATGAAAAACTGTTTTTT. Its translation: CASSWDTNTNEKLFF.

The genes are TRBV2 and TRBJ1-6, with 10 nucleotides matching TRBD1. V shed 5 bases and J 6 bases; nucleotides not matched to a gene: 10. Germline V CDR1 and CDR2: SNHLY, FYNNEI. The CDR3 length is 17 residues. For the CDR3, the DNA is TGTGCCAGCAGTTATGGGACAGGGGCCCCGACTAATTCACCCCTCCACTTT. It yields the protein CASSYGTGAPTNSPLHF.

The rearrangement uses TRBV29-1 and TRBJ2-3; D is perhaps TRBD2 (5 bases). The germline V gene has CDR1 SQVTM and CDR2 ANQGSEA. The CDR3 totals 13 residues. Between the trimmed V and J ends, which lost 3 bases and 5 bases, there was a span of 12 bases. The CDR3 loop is CSVDTVRGDTQYF. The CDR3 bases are TGCAGCGTTGATACGGTCCGGGGAGATACGCAGTATTTT.

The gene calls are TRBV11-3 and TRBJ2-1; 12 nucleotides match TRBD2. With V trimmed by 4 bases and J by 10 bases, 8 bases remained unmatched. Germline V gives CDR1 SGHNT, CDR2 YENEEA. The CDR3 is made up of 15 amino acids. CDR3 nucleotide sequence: TGTGCCAGCAGCTCGGGGACTAGCGGGTCACGGGAGCAGTTCTTC. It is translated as CASSSGTSGSREQFF.